This T cell receptor beta chain was identified in a study of molecular identifiers for immune sequencing clone quantification listed by TCRdb under 2018. In the study overall: For a replicate experiment, the RNA from either approximately 20,000 or 100,000 naive CD8 T cells was divided into five aliquots, and four of those aliquots went on to sequencing. This methods study used CD8 T cells to benchmark TCR RNA copy counting and molecular-identifier clustering-based TCR repertoire sequencing (MIDCIRS). Broad study findings and their caveats: A single cell's worth of spiked-in Jurkat TCR RNA was reported detectable even among about a million naive CD8 T cells. Identical TCR molecules sharing a barcode could cause highly expanded clone sizes to be underestimated. The naive libraries included spiked-in Jurkat TCR RNA (around nine copies' worth), and this Jurkat TCR RNA is not part of the donor repertoire. About 3.1 recovered TCR RNA copies per cell were obtained by modeling, versus about 10 by digital PCR, implying a capture efficiency of around 28%. In CMV-specific effector cells, over 99% of molecules were held by clones above 20 RNA copies, whereas under 1% of molecules were held by such clones in naive cells. When barcode sub-clustering was left out, chimeric consensus sequences inflated TCR diversity, with chimeras reaching as high as 47%.

This clonotype was recorded at least ten times. There is no known antigen for this receptor. Per-nucleotide qualities are absent, and no much larger clonotype sits a single base away. Relative to germline, V is missing 4 bases and J is missing 4 bases, with 5 bases of the junction outside any gene match. CDR1 SGHVS and CDR2 FNYEAQ are derived from the germline V gene. The CDR3 covers 16 residues, taking in both the cysteine and the phenylalanine. The retained sequence is limited to the CDR3, 48 bases, with the frame set at the first base. Receptor amplification or capture employed PCR. The sequencing machine was a NextSeq 500. Bulk TCR libraries were generated as previously described, with the TCR primers listed in Table S5 used. Purification of total RNA was performed with the Qiagen AllPrep DNA/RNA kit. Before any analysis, reads coming from multiple sequencing runs of the same library were combined into one pool. On the authors' methods: Reads were retained only if their TCR constant sequence matched exactly, and those retained reads were trimmed to 150 nt and grouped according to their 12-nt molecular barcodes. Reads in each barcode group were sub-clustered using a 15% Levenshtein threshold, and a quality-weighted consensus sequence was built for each RNA molecule. Non-functional sequences were filtered out, along with any lower-count sequence sitting one edit away from another sequence. Based on fitting two negative binomial distributions, any barcode sub-cluster with under 20% of the maximum read count was discarded. TCRdb cleaned the public reads at Q25 with fastp, built clones with MiXCR and kept in-frame beta chains. Duplicate CDR3 protein sequences are folded into a single record with the most common DNA and genes. TCRdb, not the original authors, processed these V and J calls. In this sample the table shows about 630,000 distinct CDR3 sequences, 25% of which occur a single time. The ten largest clones add up to 0.75% to 0.8% of the sample.

Libraries of naive CD8 T cells were built from anywhere between about 20,000 and 1,000,000 sorted cells, with 10%, 30% or 50% of the purified RNA used. Naive CD8 T cells were FACS-sorted as CD8+CD4-CCR7+CD45RA+ on a BD FACSAria II into RLT Plus buffer. To test detection sensitivity, Jurkat RNA equal to ten TCR copies was added to samples of roughly 18,000-1,100,000 naive CD8 T cells. Enrichment of CD8 T cells was performed with RosetteSep CD8+ T Cell Enrichment Cocktail and Ficoll-Paque, after which ACK red cell lysis was carried out. This clonotype originated in a human donor in good health. Some libraries in this study had Jurkat cell RNA spiked in. The chain employs TRBV7-6 and TRBJ2-3, with TRBD2 matching 13 junction bases. The sequenced sample was naive CD8+ T cells from blood, with Jurkat cell RNA spiked in. The sample's cell subset or site label, in plain terms: FACS-sorted CD8+CD4-CCR7+CD45RA+ naive T cells. The nucleotide sequence is TGTGCCAGCAGCTCCGGACTAGCGGGAGTATCAGATACGCAGTATTTT. It encodes CASSSGLAGVSDTQYF.